A single sample gave rise to the 22 T cell receptor beta chains below, sequenced in a study of blood T cell repertoires in COVID-19. Profiled with immunoSEQ multiplex PCR; TCRdb holds only in-frame clones, not every one. The table lists 200,000 to 250,000 clones, over 60% of them singletons. Sequencing input: peripheral blood. The receptors here all came from a woman aged 65 to 85 with acute or convalescent COVID-19.

The chain links TRBV4-1 to TRBJ2-3; 11 nucleotides agree with TRBD1. V trimming: 0 bases; J trimming: 5 bases; junction bases outside the gene matches: 1. The CDR3 is 15 amino acids. Germline V gene lookup returns CDR1 MGHRA and CDR2 YSYEKL. CDR3 protein: CASSQDGTGGDTQYF. The CDR3 bases are TGCGCCAGCAGCCAAGATGGGACAGGGGGAGATACGCAGTATTTT.

The chain couples TRBV7-2 to TRBJ2-6; D ambiguous. V was pared by 0 bases and J by 2 bases, with 11 bases between. Per the germline V gene, CDR1 is SGHTA and CDR2 is FQGNSA. The CDR3 totals 17 residues. In DNA form, the CDR3 reads TGTGCCAGCAGCTTAGCGGGCCAGGTTACTGGGGCCAACGTCCTGACTTTC. Translation gives CASSLAGQVTGANVLTF.

This rearrangement joins TRBV9 to TRBJ1-4; D is undetermined. The CDR3 is made up of 14 amino acids. Germline loops: CDR1 SGDLS, CDR2 YYNGEE. Deletions cut 2 bases from V and 2 bases from J, with 7 bases between. This CDR3 is CASSVRHTNEKLFF. Written as DNA, the CDR3 is TGTGCCAGCAGCGTTCGACACACTAATGAAAAACTGTTTTTT.

This chain links TRBV24-1 with TRBJ1-2, with 8 nucleotides matching TRBD1. CDR3 length equals 13 residues. The ends lost 11 bases at V and 0 bases at J; junction bases unmatched: 4. Germline V gives CDR1 KGHDR, CDR2 SFDVKD. Here the CDR3 DNA reads TGTGCCATCGGACAGGGCCCTAACTATGGCTACACCTTC. It codes for CAIGQGPNYGYTF.

The gene calls are TRBV7-8 and TRBJ2-5; TRBD2 aligns across 7 bases. V trimming: 0 bases; J trimming: 5 bases; junction bases outside the gene matches: 3. Germline CDR1 and CDR2: SGHVS and FQNEAQ. This CDR3 contains 14 residues. CDR3 amino acids: CASSLAAAGETQYF. The CDR3 DNA reads TGTGCCAGCAGCTTAGCGGCAGCGGGGGAGACCCAGTACTTC.

This sequence joins TRBV5-1 and TRBJ2-7, with D possibly matching TRBD2 (5 bases). The CDR3 contains 20 residues. Trimming removed 1 base at V and 1 base at J, with 27 bases between. Germline V gene sequence: CDR1 SGHRS, CDR2 YFSETQ. CDR3 DNA: TGCGCCAGCAGCTTGAAGCCGTCCCAATCCGGCATGACTACGTCCTACGAGCAGTACTTC. Translation: CASSLKPSQSGMTTSYEQYF.

The chain couples TRBV24-1 to TRBJ1-2; no firm D call. V was trimmed by 3 bases and J by 14 bases, leaving 15 bases between them. CDR1 KGHDR and CDR2 SFDVKD come from the germline V gene. The CDR3 is 12 residues long. CDR3 amino acids: CATSDHRETYTF. The CDR3 DNA reads TGTGCCACCAGTGATCATAGGGAGACCTATACCTTC.

This clone was observed once. CDR3 protein: CASIQQARLNTEAFF. Written as DNA, the CDR3 is TGTGCCAGCATACAACAGGCAAGGTTGAACACTGAAGCTTTCTTT. The chain joins TRBV2 to TRBJ1-1, with D perhaps TRBD1 (5 bases). CDR3 length: 15 amino acids. Trimming shortened V by 7 bases and J by 0 bases, and 15 bases separated the two germline ends. Per germline, CDR1 SNHLY and CDR2 FYNNEI.

CDR3 protein: CASGRGLTGELFF. CDR3 bases: TGTGCCAGCGGGCGGGGGCTCACCGGGGAGCTGTTTTTT. V usage is TRBV6-5 and J usage is TRBJ2-2; the D gene is possibly TRBD2 (7 bases). Trimming removed 8 bases at V and 4 bases at J, with 11 bases between. This CDR3 is 13 amino acids long. Germline V gene sequence: CDR1 MNHEY, CDR2 SVGAGI.

This chain uses TRBV5-8 with TRBJ2-3; perhaps TRBD2 as D (6 bases). CDR1 SGHTS and CDR2 YDEGEE come from the germline V gene. This CDR3 is built from 16 residues. Trimming left V 0 bases short and J 1 base short, with 12 bases between. This chain's CDR3 is CASSLVRSSGTDTQYF. The CDR3 nucleotides are TGTGCCAGCAGCTTGGTTCGGTCTAGCGGCACAGATACGCAGTATTTT.

This rearrangement joins TRBV7-8 to TRBJ1-1; D perhaps matches TRBD1 (5 bases). CDR1 is SGHVS and CDR2 is FQNEAQ in the germline V gene. This CDR3 has 14 amino acids. Trimming cost V 4 bases and J 6 bases, with 15 bases left between them. CDR3 in amino acids: CASSSLGRGAEAFF. The CDR3 DNA reads TGTGCCAGCAGCTCTCTCGGACGGGGGGCTGAAGCTTTCTTT.

CDR3 DNA sequence: TGTGCCAGCAGCTTGGAGGTAACGGGGAGCACAGATACGCAGTATTTT. This gives the protein CASSLEVTGSTDTQYF. This chain uses TRBV5-6 with TRBJ2-3, with D possibly being TRBD2 (5 bases). V dropped 0 bases and J dropped 0 bases, with 11 bases sitting between them. CDR1 is SGHDT, CDR2 YYEEEE, per germline. CDR3 size: 16 residues.

This clone was seen a single time. V is TRBV4-3 and J is TRBJ2-3, with 10 bases that match TRBD2. Per the germline V gene, CDR1 is LGHNA and CDR2 is YSLEER. Germline trimming cut 1 base from V and 7 bases from J; bases unmatched to any gene: 11. The CDR3 is made up of 17 amino acids. The CDR3 protein is CASSQGGQRGGQNTQYF. CDR3 DNA sequence: TGCGCCAGCAGCCAAGGGGGCCAGCGGGGGGGCCAGAATACGCAGTATTTT.

The chain has TRBV6-1 and TRBJ2-7; 9 positions match TRBD1. Germline values: CDR1 MNHNS, CDR2 SASEGT. V gave up 3 bases and J gave up 6 bases; unmatched junction bases: 9. This CDR3 region has 15 residues. For the CDR3, the DNA is TGTGCCAGCAGTGACCCGGACAGGGGCTATGGCGAGCAGTACGTC. Protein product: CASSDPDRGYGEQYV.

The chain recombines TRBV6-6 with TRBJ2-7; D is uncertain. There are 12 residues in the CDR3. The germline gives CDR1 MNHNY, CDR2 SVGAGI (reference sequence). The ends were cut back, 5 bases at V and 3 bases at J, with 8 bases in the middle. CDR3 sequence: CASSRGNYEQYF. The CDR3, as DNA: TGTGCCAGCAGTCGAGGCAACTACGAGCAGTACTTC.

This chain links TRBV7-9 with TRBJ1-6, with TRBD1 matching 9 bases. The J segment lost 8 bases and the V segment lost 11 bases, leaving 7 bases of the junction unmatched. The length of the CDR3 is 13 residues. Germline V gene sequence: CDR1 SEHNR, CDR2 FQNEAQ (reference sequence). The CDR3 DNA sequence: TGTGCCTGCAACAGACAGGGGGATTCACCCCTCCACTTT. Its translation: CACNRQGDSPLHF.

This clone was recorded a few times. This chain joins TRBV27 and TRBJ2-3, with 8 bases aligning to TRBD1. The germline gives CDR1 MNHEY, CDR2 SMNVEV (reference sequence). Trimming at V came to 0 bases and at J to 3 bases, leaving 11 bases not matched to a gene. This CDR3 has 18 amino acids. The CDR3 DNA is TGTGCCAGCAGTTTATCGGTCCCAGGGGGCCTAGTGACAGATACGCAGTATTTT. Protein sequence: CASSLSVPGGLVTDTQYF.

Only a few counts were recorded for this clone. The chain combines TRBV3-1 (or the pseudogene TRBV3-2) with TRBJ1-1; 10 bases agree with TRBD1. The junction had 5 bases not matched to a gene; V was cut back by 0 bases and J by 10 bases. Germline V gene sequence: CDR1 LGHDT, CDR2 YNNKEL (reference sequence). The CDR3 contains 14 residues. The CDR3 sequence: CASSQERDRGGAFF. The CDR3 bases are TGTGCCAGCAGCCAAGAGAGGGACAGGGGAGGAGCTTTCTTT.

This clone has at least ten counts. CDR3 DNA: TGTGCCACCAGCAGAGAGGAGGTAGTTAGCACAGATACGCAGTATTTT. This codes for CATSREEVVSTDTQYF. J is TRBJ2-3 and V is TRBV15; possibly TRBD2 for D (5 bases). With 0 bases removed from V and 0 bases from J, the gap between germline ends came to 10 bases. Germline V gene lookup returns CDR1 LNHNV and CDR2 YYDKDF (reference sequence). The CDR3 spans 16 residues.

The chain joins TRBV10-2 to TRBJ2-7, with 11 bases lining up with TRBD2. The CDR3 runs to 13 residues. V lost 8 bases and J lost 6; bases outside the gene matches: 6. The V gene's germline CDR1 is WSHSY and CDR2 SAAADI. The CDR3 loop is CASFGTSGTEQYF. The CDR3 nucleotides read TGCGCCAGCTTCGGGACTAGCGGCACCGAGCAGTACTTC.

This clone is a singleton in its sample. The V and J genes are TRBV5-1 and TRBJ2-3; 11 bases fit TRBD2. Losses at the gene ends were 4 bases for V and 3 bases for J; bases not matched to a gene: 10. The V gene's germline CDR1 is SGHRS and CDR2 YFSETQ. The CDR3 extends over 17 amino acids. CDR3 amino acids: CASSKGTSGARTDTQYF. As DNA, the CDR3 is TGCGCCAGCAGCAAAGGGACTAGCGGAGCCCGAACAGATACGCAGTATTTT.

This chain links TRBV2 with TRBJ1-5, with D unresolved. Trimming took 0 bases from V and 4 from J, leaving 13 bases between them. This CDR3 contains 16 residues. Germline loops: CDR1 SNHLY, CDR2 FYNNEI. The DNA of the CDR3 is TGTGCCAGCAGTGAAGCGCTTCAGGTTCTGAATCAGCCCCAGCATTTT. Translated: CASSEALQVLNQPQHF.